The 8 T cell receptor beta chains below come from one sample, sequenced in a study of chemoradiotherapy in HPV16-positive cancers. The protocol was immunoSEQ multiplex PCR, while the TCRdb copy is restricted to in-frame clones and leaves out a portion. In the table there are thousands of clones, roughly 87% of which are singletons. Here the sequenced sample was tumor tissue, taken from a patient who underwent chemoradiotherapy. These receptors all come from a human donor with HPV-associated anogenital cancer.

The rearrangement uses TRBV11-2 and TRBJ2-7; TRBD1 agrees at 8 bases. This CDR3 has 13 residues. V trimming: 9 bases; J trimming: 0 bases; junction bases outside the gene matches: 4. Germline V gives CDR1 SGHAT, CDR2 FQNNGV. This chain's CDR3 is CASRTGSSYEQYF. DNA for the CDR3: TGTGCCAGTCGGACAGGGAGCTCCTACGAGCAGTACTTC.

The chain combines TRBV19 with TRBJ1-2; D is perhaps TRBD1 (5 bases). Trimming removed 7 bases at V and 0 bases at J, with 12 bases between. This CDR3 spans 14 amino acids. Germline lookup yields CDR1 LNHDA and CDR2 SQIVND (reference sequence). The CDR3 bases are TGTGCCAGTACCGGACAAAGAGCTAACTATGGCTACACCTTC. Its protein is CASTGQRANYGYTF.

V gene TRBV29-1 combines with J gene TRBJ2-5; D tentatively reads TRBD1 or TRBD2 (5 bases each). The V gene lost 7 bases and the J gene lost 4 bases, with 13 bases spanning the gap. The CDR3 spans 12 residues. Germline values: CDR1 SQVTM, CDR2 ANQGSEA. The CDR3 DNA is TGCAGCGCCCTAAGAGGGGCAGAGACCCAGTACTTC. Amino acids: CSALRGAETQYF.

The genes are TRBV6-5 and TRBJ2-7, with 7 positions matching TRBD1. This CDR3 region has 14 residues. V lost 5 bases to trimming and J lost 6 bases; unmatched junction nucleotides: 10. Germline loops: CDR1 MNHEY, CDR2 SVGAGI. The chain's CDR3 is CASSRQGLRGEQYF. CDR3 nucleotide sequence: TGTGCCAGCAGTAGACAGGGATTAAGGGGCGAGCAGTACTTC.

V gene TRBV7-2 combines with J gene TRBJ1-1; D is uncertain. The CDR3 contains 13 residues. The germline CDR1 and CDR2 sequences are SGHTA and FQGNSA. V was trimmed by 3 bases and J by 6 bases, leaving 11 bases between them. CDR3 bases: TGTGCCAGCAGCTTTACGATCGGGGCTGAAGCTTTCTTT. This codes for CASSFTIGAEAFF. The whole variable domain, remainder taken from reference TRBV7-2 and TRBJ1-1, is GAGVSQSPSNKVTEKGKDVELRCDPISGHTALYWYRQSLGQGLEFLIYFQGNSAPDKSGLPSDRFSAERTGGSVSTLTIQRTQQEDSAVYLCASSFTIGAEAFFGQGTRLTVV.

The rearrangement links TRBV7-8 to TRBJ2-1; 10 nucleotides align to TRBD2. Trimming removed 5 bases from V and 15 bases from J; junction bases left unmatched: 16. Per the germline V gene, CDR1 is SGHVS and CDR2 is FQNEAQ. The CDR3 runs 15 residues. The CDR3 here is CASSTTGLAVNEWFF. The CDR3, as DNA: TGTGCCAGCAGCACAACAGGACTAGCGGTAAATGAGTGGTTCTTC.

This rearrangement joins TRBV15 to TRBJ1-2; TRBD1 matches at 10 bases. The V gene's germline CDR1 is LNHNV and CDR2 YYDKDF (reference sequence). This CDR3 has 14 residues. The trim removed 5 bases at V and 7 bases at J, leaving 7 bases unmatched. The CDR3 region has the DNA TGTGCCACCAGCGGCGACAGGGGGCTCGCTGGCTACACCTTC. The encoded protein is CATSGDRGLAGYTF.

The CDR3 DNA is TGTGCCAGCAGCCCAGGCCATAACTCGGGAGGCTACACCTTC. Translated, it gives CASSPGHNSGGYTF. The genes are TRBV9 and TRBJ1-2; D unclear. The germline CDR1 and CDR2 sequences are SGDLS and YYNGEE. This CDR3 contains 14 residues. Between the trimmed V and J ends, which lost 4 bases and 8 bases, there was a span of 18 bases.